This T cell receptor beta chain was recovered during a study of blood T cell repertoires in COVID-19. Across the study: Sources were T cells, B-cell-depleted T cells, or PBMCs; the material itself was cDNA or gDNA.

TCRdb's table, derived via immunoSEQ multiplex PCR, lists solely in-frame clones and lacks some. The table lists around 100,000 clones, around 66% of them singletons, with about 6.5% in the top ten. Germline V lookup: CDR1 MNHEY, CDR2 SVGAGI. Trimming cost V 7 bases and J 4 bases, with 10 bases left between them. The CDR3 loop spans 12 amino acids. The clonotype comes from an elderly man with acute or convalescent COVID-19. Sequencing was performed on peripheral blood. This rearrangement joins TRBV6-5 to TRBJ1-1; weak D call: TRBD1 (5 bases). The CDR3 is CASTGGGTEAFF. DNA of the CDR3: TGTGCCAGCACGGGGGGAGGCACTGAAGCTTTCTTT.